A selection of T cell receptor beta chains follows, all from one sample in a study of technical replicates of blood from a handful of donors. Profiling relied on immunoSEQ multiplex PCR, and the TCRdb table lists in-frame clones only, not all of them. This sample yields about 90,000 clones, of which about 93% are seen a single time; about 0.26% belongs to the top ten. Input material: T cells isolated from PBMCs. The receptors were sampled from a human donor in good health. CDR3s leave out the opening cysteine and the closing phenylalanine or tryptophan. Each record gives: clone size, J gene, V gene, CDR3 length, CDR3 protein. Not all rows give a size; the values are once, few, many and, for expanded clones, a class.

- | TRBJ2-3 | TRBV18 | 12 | ASSRAGMADTQY
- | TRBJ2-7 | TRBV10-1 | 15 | ASSESLSGSAFYEQY
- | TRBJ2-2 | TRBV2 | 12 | ATASDSNTGELF
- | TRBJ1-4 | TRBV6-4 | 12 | ASRVETGGGKLF
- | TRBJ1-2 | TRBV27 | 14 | ASRTGTGVTAYGYT
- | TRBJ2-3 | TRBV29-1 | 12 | SVEVREYTDTQY
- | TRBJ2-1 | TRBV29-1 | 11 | SVLGSSYNEQF
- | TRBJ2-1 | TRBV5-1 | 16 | ASSLSLGVGVFVNEQF
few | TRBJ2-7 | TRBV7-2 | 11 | ASSLEWGQGLY
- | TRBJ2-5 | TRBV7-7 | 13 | ASSSRQGVKETQY
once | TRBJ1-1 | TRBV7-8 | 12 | ASSFDRANTEAF
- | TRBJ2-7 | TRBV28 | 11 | ASSPTDTLQQY
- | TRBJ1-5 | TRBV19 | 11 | ASSEQVYQPQH
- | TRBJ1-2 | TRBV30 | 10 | ATTRDPYGYT
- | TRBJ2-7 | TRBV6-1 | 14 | ASSDLSTERPYEQY
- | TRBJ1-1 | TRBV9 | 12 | ASSVGGVNTEAF